This paragraph reports one TCR beta chain. The germline gives CDR1 MNHEY, CDR2 SMNVEV (reference sequence). The V end lost 5 bases, the J end lost 8 bases, and 24 bases lay between the germline ends. The length of the CDR3 is 17 residues. In the source study's methods: Reference gene primer amplification yielded estimated nucleated cell counts. Only in-frame clones appear in the TCRdb table, and some are missing; sequencing was by immunoSEQ multiplex PCR. For V, J and clone size, that table is used; D and trimming come from the DNA. The sample has about 200,000 clones, roughly 88% seen once. This sample is drawn from a study of blood T cell repertoires in COVID-19. Study overall: Samples came from the United States, Italy and Spain, spanning acute and convalescent COVID-19.

Membership in each cohort depended on participant-reported clinical history. The specimen sequenced was PBMCs or T cells enriched from blood (not recorded which). The TCR originated in a man between 35 and 55 years old with acute COVID-19. The chain uses TRBV27 and TRBJ1-4; possibly TRBD1 for D (6 bases). The DNA for the CDR3 is TGTGCCAGCAGTCCCCGGGGATGGGGGGGGCCAGGGGAAAAACTGTTTTTT. Its translation is CASSPRGWGGPGEKLFF.